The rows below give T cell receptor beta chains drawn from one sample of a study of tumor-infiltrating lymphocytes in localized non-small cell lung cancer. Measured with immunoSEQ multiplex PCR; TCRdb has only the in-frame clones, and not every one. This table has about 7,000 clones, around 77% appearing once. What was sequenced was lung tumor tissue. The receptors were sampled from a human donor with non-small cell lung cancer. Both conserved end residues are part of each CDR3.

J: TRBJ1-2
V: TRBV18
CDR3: CASSPTKDRGNYGYTF

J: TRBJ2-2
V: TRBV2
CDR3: CASGYYPGELFF

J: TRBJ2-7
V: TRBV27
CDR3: CASSLSPGAGAYEQYF

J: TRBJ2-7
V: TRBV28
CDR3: CASSLTGTGHYEQYF

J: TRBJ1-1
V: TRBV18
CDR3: CASSQGQNMNTEAFF

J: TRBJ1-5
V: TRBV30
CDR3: CAWSVAGNQPQHF

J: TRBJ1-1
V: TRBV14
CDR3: CASSSGQGEVGAFF

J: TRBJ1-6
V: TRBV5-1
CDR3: CASSPNRQQSSYNSPLHF

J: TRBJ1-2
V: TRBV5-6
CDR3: CASSPGARLNGYTF

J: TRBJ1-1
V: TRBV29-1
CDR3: CSVLEGRDEAFF

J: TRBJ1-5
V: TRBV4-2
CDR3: CASSQIGVFNQPQHF

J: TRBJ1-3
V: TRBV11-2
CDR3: CASSPLNTIYF

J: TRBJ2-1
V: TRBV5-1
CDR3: CASSRPGGGYNEQFF

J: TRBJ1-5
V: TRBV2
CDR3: CASSEALKPQHF

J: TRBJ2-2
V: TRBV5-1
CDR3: CASSLGGLNTGELFF

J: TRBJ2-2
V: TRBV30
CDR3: CAWRDYTGELFF

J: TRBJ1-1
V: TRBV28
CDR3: CASTNIEAFF

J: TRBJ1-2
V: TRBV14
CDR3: CASSQLTTGAGSNYGYTF

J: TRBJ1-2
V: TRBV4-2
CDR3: CASSRDRGNGYTF

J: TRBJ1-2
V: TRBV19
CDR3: CARDGYTF

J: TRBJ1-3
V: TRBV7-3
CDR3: CASSLGPSSGNTIYF

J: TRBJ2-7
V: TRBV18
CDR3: CASSPSSATPREQYF